These 15 T cell receptor beta chains came from one sample sequenced in a study of CD8+ T cells in alopecia areata. Extracted RNA was reverse transcribed into cDNA, the sequencing template. Profiling relied on immunoSEQ multiplex PCR, and the TCRdb table lists in-frame clones only, not all of them. Of about 100,000 clones in the sample, around 55% were seen once. The material sequenced was CD8+ T cells sorted from blood. The receptors come from a human donor in good health.

This clone was observed a few times. The chain couples TRBV30 to TRBJ1-4; no firm D call. From germline, CDR1 is GTSNPN and CDR2 SVGIG (reference sequence). The CDR3 spans 13 residues. Trimming left V 1 base short and J 4 bases short, with 7 bases between. The CDR3 sequence is CAWSDGINEKLFF. CDR3 nucleotide sequence: TGTGCCTGGAGTGACGGGATTAATGAAAAACTGTTTTTT.

The chain couples TRBV11-2 to TRBJ2-5; tentatively, D is TRBD2 (7 bases). Trimming removed 5 bases from V and 5 bases from J, with 18 bases in between. The CDR3 totals 15 residues. Germline CDR1 SGHAT, CDR2 FQNNGV. The CDR3 DNA reads as TGTGCCAGCAGCCCGTGGGGGGGGGCCTTGGAGACCCAGTACTTC. It is translated as CASSPWGGALETQYF.

The V gene is TRBV25-1, the J gene TRBJ2-1, with D tentatively TRBD1 (5 bases). CDR3 size: 15 residues. Germline CDR1 reads MGHDK; CDR2 reads SYGVNS. V was trimmed by 4 bases and J by 0 bases, leaving 10 bases between them. The CDR3 nucleotides are TGTGCCAGCAGTGCCGACAGCCTCTCCTACAATGAGCAGTTCTTC. This codes for CASSADSLSYNEQFF.

This clone occurred a few times. The chain combines TRBV13 with TRBJ2-5; D perhaps matches TRBD2 (7 bases). This CDR3 is built from 15 residues. V was trimmed by 2 bases and J by 4 bases, leaving 14 bases between them. Germline assignment: CDR1 PRHDT and CDR2 FYEKMQ (reference sequence). The CDR3, as DNA: TGTGCCAGCAGCTTACCCGGGGGGCGTCGAGAGACCCAGTACTTC. Translating it yields CASSLPGGRRETQYF.

This rearrangement joins TRBV2 to TRBJ2-3; a possible D gene is TRBD2 (5 bases). The V and J ends lost 4 bases and 0 bases respectively, with 14 bases between them. The CDR3 length is 16 residues. The germline gives CDR1 SNHLY, CDR2 FYNNEI. The CDR3 DNA follows: TGTGCCAGCAGTGCGGGAACCTTTTCAAGCACAGATACGCAGTATTTT. This encodes CASSAGTFSSTDTQYF.

This sequence joins TRBV10-3 and TRBJ2-7; 7 bases map to TRBD1. CDR3 length equals 11 residues. J lost 1 base, V lost 10 bases, and 1 base had no gene match. Germline V lookup: CDR1 ENHRY, CDR2 SYGVKD. CDR3: CATGQSYEQYF. CDR3 bases: TGTGCCACGGGACAGTCCTACGAGCAGTACTTC.

The chain carries TRBV15 and TRBJ2-2; D ambiguous. The germline V gene encodes CDR1 LNHNV and CDR2 YYDKDF (reference sequence). Between the trimmed V and J ends, which lost 4 bases and 3 bases, there was a span of 6 bases. This CDR3 contains 13 residues. The CDR3 DNA is TGTGCCACCAGCACCGATTACACCGGGGAGCTGTTTTTT. Its translation: CATSTDYTGELFF.

This chain joins TRBV27 and TRBJ2-3; 10 bases are shared with TRBD2. The CDR3 sequence is 16 residues long. Unmatched junction bases numbered 7, after V lost 5 bases and J lost 2 bases. CDR1 and CDR2 (germline): MNHEY, SMNVEV (reference sequence). DNA for the CDR3: TGTGCCAGCAGTACGCCACTAGCGGGACTCACAGATACGCAGTATTTT. This translates into CASSTPLAGLTDTQYF.

Here the CDR3 DNA reads TGTGCCAGCAGCTTAACGGGTCAAAAAGAGACCCAGTACTTC. The encoded protein is CASSLTGQKETQYF. This sequence joins TRBV7-8 and TRBJ2-5; D is ambiguous. Germline V lookup: CDR1 SGHVS, CDR2 FQNEAQ. Between the trimmed V and J ends, which lost 2 bases and 3 bases, there was a span of 10 bases. This CDR3 has 14 amino acids.

In this sample, this clone turned up a few times. V is TRBV28 and J is TRBJ2-3; D is unclear. V was pared by 0 bases and J by 9 bases, with 4 bases between. CDR3 size: 11 residues. CDR1 and CDR2 (germline): MDHEN, SYDVKM. The CDR3 region has the DNA TGTGCCAGCAGTTTATGGGGAACGCAGTATTTT. It translates to CASSLWGTQYF.

The chain employs TRBV28 and TRBJ2-7, with 8 nucleotides matching TRBD2. The V segment lost 3 bases and the J segment 0 bases; nucleotides outside the gene matches: 7. The germline V gene encodes CDR1 MDHEN and CDR2 SYDVKM. This CDR3 region has 16 residues. CDR3 protein: CASSFTIAGSSYEQYF. CDR3 sequence (DNA): TGTGCCAGCAGTTTTACGATAGCGGGGAGCTCCTACGAGCAGTACTTC.

This clone occurred once. The chain carries TRBV6-6 and TRBJ2-7, with unresolved D. This CDR3 is 13 amino acids long. Germline V CDR1 and CDR2: MNHNY, SVGAGI (reference sequence). V was cut by 2 bases and J by 2 bases, with 7 bases left in between. This CDR3 is CASSYRATYEQYF. CDR3 nucleotide sequence: TGTGCCAGCAGTTACAGGGCTACCTACGAGCAGTACTTC.

This clone was observed a handful of times. The chain carries TRBV4-1 and TRBJ1-6, with a weak D call TRBD1 (5 bases). The length of the CDR3 is 12 residues. Germline V gives CDR1 MGHRA, CDR2 YSYEKL. Trimming left V 4 bases short and J 8 bases short, with 6 bases between. The CDR3, as DNA: TGCGCCAGCAGCCGGGGCTATTCACCCCTCCACTTT. Amino acid sequence: CASSRGYSPLHF.

The rearrangement joins TRBV4-3 to TRBJ2-5, with D possibly called TRBD1 or TRBD2 (6 bases each). With 0 bases removed from V and 5 bases from J, the gap between germline ends came to 10 bases. CDR1 and CDR2 (germline): LGHNA, YSLEER. The CDR3 loop spans 14 amino acids. CDR3 coding DNA: TGCGCCAGCAGCCAAGATAGGGGGGCCGAGACCCAGTACTTC. It translates to CASSQDRGAETQYF.

V and J are TRBV9 and TRBJ2-7; D gene unclear. The CDR3 has 14 residues. CDR1 is SGDLS, CDR2 YYNGEE, per germline. Deletions cut 2 bases from V and 2 bases from J, with 11 bases between. This chain's CDR3 is CASSVANGAYEQYF. The CDR3 bases are TGTGCCAGCAGCGTGGCCAACGGAGCCTACGAGCAGTACTTC.